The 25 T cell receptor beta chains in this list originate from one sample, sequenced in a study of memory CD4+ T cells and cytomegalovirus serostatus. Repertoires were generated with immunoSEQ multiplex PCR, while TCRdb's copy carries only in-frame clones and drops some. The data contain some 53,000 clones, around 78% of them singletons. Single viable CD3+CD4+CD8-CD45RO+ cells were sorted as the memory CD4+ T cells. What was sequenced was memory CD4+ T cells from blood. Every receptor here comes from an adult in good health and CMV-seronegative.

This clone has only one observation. The CDR3 reads CASSRDRTDQPQHF. For the CDR3, the DNA is TGTGCCAGCAGCCGGGACAGGACGGATCAGCCCCAGCATTTT. The chain is built from TRBV11-2 and TRBJ1-5, with TRBD1 matching over 8 bases. The germline CDR1 and CDR2 sequences are SGHAT and FQNNGV. V lost 5 bases to trimming and J lost 5 bases; unmatched junction nucleotides: 5. The CDR3 has 14 amino acids.

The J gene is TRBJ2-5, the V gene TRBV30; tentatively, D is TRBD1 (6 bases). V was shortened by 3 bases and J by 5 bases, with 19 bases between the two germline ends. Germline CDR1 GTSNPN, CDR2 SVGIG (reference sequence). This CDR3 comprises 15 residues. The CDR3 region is CAWSEGQPNSETQYF. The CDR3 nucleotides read TGTGCCTGGAGCGAAGGACAGCCTAACAGTGAGACCCAGTACTTC. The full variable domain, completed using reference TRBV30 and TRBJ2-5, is SQTIHQWPATLVQPVGSPLSLECTVEGTSNPNLYWYRQAAGRGLQLLFYSVGIGQISSEVPQNLSASRPQDRQFILSSKKLLLSDSGFYLCAWSEGQPNSETQYFGPGTRLLVL.

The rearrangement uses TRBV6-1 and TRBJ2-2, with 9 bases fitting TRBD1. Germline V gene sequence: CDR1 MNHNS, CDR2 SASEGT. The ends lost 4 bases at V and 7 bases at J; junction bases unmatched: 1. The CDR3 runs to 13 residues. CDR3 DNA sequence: TGTGCCAGCAGTGGACAGGGGGTCGGGGAGCTGTTTTTT. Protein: CASSGQGVGELFF.

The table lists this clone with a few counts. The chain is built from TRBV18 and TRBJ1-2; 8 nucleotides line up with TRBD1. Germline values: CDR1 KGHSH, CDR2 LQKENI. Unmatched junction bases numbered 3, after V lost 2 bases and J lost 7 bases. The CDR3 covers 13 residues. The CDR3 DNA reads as TGTGCCAGCTCACCAGGACAGGGCGCTGGCTACACCTTC. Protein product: CASSPGQGAGYTF.

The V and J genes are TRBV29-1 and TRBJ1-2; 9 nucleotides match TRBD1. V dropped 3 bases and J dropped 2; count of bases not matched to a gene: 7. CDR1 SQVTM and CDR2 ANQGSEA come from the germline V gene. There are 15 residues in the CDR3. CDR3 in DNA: TGCAGCGTTGATCGGGCCGACAGGGGGAACTATGGCTACACCTTC. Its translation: CSVDRADRGNYGYTF.

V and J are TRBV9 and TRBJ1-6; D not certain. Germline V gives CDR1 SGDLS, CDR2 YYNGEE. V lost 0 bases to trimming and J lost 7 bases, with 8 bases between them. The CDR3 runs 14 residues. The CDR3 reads CASSVGGPNSPLHF. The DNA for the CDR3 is TGTGCCAGCAGCGTAGGCGGGCCGAATTCACCCCTCCACTTT.

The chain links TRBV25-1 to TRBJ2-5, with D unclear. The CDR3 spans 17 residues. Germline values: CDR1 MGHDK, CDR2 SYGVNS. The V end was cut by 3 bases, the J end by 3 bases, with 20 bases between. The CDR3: CASSDPKLTRIKETQYF. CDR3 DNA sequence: TGTGCCAGCAGTGATCCGAAATTGACAAGAATTAAAGAGACCCAGTACTTC.

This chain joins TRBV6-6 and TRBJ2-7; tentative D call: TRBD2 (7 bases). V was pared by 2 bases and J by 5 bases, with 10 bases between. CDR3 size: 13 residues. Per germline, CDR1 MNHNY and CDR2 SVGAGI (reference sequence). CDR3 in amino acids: CASSYGGDNEQYF. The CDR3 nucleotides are TGTGCCAGCAGTTACGGGGGGGACAACGAGCAGTACTTC.

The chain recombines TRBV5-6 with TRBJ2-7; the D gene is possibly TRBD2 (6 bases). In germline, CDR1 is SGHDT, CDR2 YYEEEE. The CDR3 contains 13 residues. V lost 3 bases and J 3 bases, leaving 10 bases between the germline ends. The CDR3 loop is CASSYMDYYEQYF. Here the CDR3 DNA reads TGTGCCAGCAGCTACATGGACTACTACGAGCAGTACTTC. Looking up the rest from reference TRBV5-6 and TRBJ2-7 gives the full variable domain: DAGVTQSPTHLIKTRGQQVTLRCSPKSGHDTVSWYQQALGQGPQFIFQYYEEEERQRGNFPDRFSGHQFPNYSSELNVNALLLGDSALYLCASSYMDYYEQYFGPGTRLTVT.

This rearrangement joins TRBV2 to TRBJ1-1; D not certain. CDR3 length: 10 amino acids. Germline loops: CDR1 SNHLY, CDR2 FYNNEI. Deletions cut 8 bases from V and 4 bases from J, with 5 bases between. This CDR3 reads CASQITEAFF. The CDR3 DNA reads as TGTGCCAGCCAGATCACTGAAGCTTTCTTT.

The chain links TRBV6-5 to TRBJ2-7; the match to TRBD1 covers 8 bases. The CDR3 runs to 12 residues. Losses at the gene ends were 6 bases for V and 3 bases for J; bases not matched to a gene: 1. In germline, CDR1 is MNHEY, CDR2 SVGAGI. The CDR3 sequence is CASSGTGYEQYF. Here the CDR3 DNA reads TGTGCCAGCAGCGGGACAGGCTACGAGCAGTACTTC.

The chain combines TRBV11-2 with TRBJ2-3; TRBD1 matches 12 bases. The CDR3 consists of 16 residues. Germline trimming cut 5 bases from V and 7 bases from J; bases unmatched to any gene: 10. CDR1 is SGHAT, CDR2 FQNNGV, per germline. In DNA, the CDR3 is TGTGCCAGCAGCACCCCCGGGACAGGGGGCAGGAATACGCAGTATTTT. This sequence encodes CASSTPGTGGRNTQYF.

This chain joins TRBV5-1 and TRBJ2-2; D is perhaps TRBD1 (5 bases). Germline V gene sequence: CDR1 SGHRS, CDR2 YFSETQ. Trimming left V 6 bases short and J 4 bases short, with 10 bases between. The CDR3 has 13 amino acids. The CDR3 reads CASKSGSTGELFF. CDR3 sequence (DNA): TGCGCCAGCAAATCAGGGTCCACCGGGGAGCTGTTTTTT.

CDR3 sequence reads: CASSAPGTGRSYGYTF. Here the CDR3 DNA reads TGTGCCAGCAGTGCGCCCGGGACAGGGAGGAGCTATGGCTACACCTTC. The chain couples TRBV28 to TRBJ1-2; 9 bases fit TRBD1. The CDR3 contains 16 residues. CDR1 is MDHEN and CDR2 is SYDVKM in the germline V gene. Trimming took 5 bases from V and 4 from J; bases not matched to a gene: 11.

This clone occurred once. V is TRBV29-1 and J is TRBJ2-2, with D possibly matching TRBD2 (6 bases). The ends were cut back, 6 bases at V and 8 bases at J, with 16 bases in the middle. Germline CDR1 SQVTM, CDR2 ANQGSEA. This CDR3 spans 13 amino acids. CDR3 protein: CSVGFSGAGELFF. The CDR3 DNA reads TGCAGCGTGGGGTTTAGCGGTGCTGGGGAGCTGTTTTTT.

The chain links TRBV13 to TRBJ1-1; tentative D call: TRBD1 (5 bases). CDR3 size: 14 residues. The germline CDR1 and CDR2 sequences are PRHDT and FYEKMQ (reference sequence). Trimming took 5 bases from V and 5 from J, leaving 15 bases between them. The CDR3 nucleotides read TGTGCCAGCAGCCCCAGCCAGGGAGGTACTGAAGCTTTCTTT. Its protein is CASSPSQGGTEAFF. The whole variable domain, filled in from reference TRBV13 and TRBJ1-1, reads AAGVIQSPRHLIKEKRETATLKCYPIPRHDTVYWYQQGPGQDPQFLISFYEKMQSDKGSIPDRFSAQQFSDYHSELNMSSLELGDSALYFCASSPSQGGTEAFFGQGTRLTVV.

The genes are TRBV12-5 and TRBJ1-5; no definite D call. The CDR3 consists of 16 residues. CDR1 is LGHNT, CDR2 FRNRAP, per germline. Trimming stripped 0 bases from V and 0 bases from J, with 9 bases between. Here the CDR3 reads CASGLVFGYSNQPQHF. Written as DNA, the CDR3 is TGTGCTAGTGGTTTGGTTTTCGGGTATAGCAATCAGCCCCAGCATTTT.

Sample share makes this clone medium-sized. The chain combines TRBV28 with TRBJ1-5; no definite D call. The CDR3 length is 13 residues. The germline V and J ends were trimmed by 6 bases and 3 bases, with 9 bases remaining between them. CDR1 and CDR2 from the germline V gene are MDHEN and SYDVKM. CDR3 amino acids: CASRDRDNQPQHF. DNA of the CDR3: TGTGCCAGCAGAGACCGGGACAATCAGCCCCAGCATTTT.

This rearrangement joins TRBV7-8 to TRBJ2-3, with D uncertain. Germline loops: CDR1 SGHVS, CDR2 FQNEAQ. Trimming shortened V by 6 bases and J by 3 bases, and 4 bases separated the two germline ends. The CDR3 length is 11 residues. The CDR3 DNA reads TGTGCCAGCAGGGTAACAGATACGCAGTATTTT. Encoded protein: CASRVTDTQYF.

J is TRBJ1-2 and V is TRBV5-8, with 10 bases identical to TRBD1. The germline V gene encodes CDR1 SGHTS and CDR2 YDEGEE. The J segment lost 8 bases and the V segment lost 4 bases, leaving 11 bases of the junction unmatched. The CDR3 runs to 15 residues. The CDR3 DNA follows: TGTGCCAGCAGCCCGGGACAGGGGAATATGGGCGGCTACACCTTC. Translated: CASSPGQGNMGGYTF.

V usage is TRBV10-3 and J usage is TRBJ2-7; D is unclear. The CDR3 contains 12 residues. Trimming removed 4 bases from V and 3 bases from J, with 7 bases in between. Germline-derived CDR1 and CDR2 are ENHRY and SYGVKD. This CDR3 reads CAISVTYYEQYF. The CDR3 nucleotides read TGTGCCATCAGTGTGACATACTACGAGCAGTACTTC.

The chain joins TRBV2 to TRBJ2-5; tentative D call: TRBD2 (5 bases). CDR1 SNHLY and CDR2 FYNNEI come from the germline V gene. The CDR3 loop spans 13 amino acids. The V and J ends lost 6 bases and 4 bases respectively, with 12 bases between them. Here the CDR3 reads CASRRGLPETQYF. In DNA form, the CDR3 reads TGTGCCAGCAGGAGAGGGCTCCCAGAGACCCAGTACTTC.

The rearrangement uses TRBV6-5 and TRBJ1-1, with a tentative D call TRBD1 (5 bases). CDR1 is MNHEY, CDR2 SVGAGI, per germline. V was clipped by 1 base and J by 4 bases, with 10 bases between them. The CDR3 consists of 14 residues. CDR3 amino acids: CASSYFRGSTEAFF. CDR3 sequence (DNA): TGTGCCAGCAGTTACTTTCGGGGGAGCACTGAAGCTTTCTTT.

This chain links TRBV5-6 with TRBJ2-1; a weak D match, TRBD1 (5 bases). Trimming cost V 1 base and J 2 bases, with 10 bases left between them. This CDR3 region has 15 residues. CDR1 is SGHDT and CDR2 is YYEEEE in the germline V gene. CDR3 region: CASSLQGRTYNEQFF. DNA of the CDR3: TGTGCCAGCAGCTTGCAGGGTCGCACCTACAATGAGCAGTTCTTC.

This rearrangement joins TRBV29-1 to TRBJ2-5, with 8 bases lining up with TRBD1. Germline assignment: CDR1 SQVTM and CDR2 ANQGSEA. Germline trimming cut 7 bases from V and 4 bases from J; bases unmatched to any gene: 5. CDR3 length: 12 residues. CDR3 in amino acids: CSGRQGRETQYF. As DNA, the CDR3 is TGCAGCGGTAGACAGGGGAGAGAGACCCAGTACTTC. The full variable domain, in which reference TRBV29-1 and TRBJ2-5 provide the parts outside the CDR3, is SAVISQKPSRDICQRGTSLTIQCQVDSQVTMMFWYRQQPGQSLTLIATANQGSEATYESGFVIDKFPISRPNLTFSTLTVSNMSPEDSSIYLCSGRQGRETQYFGPGTRLLVL.